The next 10 T cell receptor beta chains were all read from a single sample in a study of CD8 T cells in Susac syndrome. When the RNA was reverse transcribed, random hexamers were used with an input of about 0.5 to 1 ug. TCRdb re-called the immunoSEQ multiplex PCR reads through MiXCR, storing one row per CDR3 protein. There are about 180,000 distinct CDR3 sequences in the sample; 85% to 95% occur only once, and 0.099% lies in the top ten. The specimen sequenced was CD4+ T cells from PBMCs. These receptors originate from a human donor with Susac syndrome.

The chain couples TRBV5-1 to TRBJ1-2; 9 positions agree with TRBD1. Germline CDR1 SGHRS, CDR2 YFSETQ. V shed 4 bases, J shed 6 bases, and the junction held 10 bases outside the gene matches. The CDR3 sequence is 15 residues long. CDR3 protein: CASSVSGTGLDGYTF. The CDR3 nucleotides are TGCGCCAGCAGCGTAAGTGGGACAGGGTTAGATGGCTACACCTTC.

This chain uses TRBV20-1 with TRBJ2-1; D is perhaps TRBD2 (5 bases). With 7 bases removed from V and 2 bases from J, the gap between germline ends came to 18 bases. The germline V gene encodes CDR1 DFQATT and CDR2 SNEGSKA (reference sequence). CDR3 length: 15 amino acids. The CDR3 sequence is CSGVAGLLTYNEQFF. The DNA of the CDR3 is TGCAGTGGTGTAGCTGGACTGCTTACCTACAATGAGCAGTTCTTC.

This chain joins TRBV30 and TRBJ2-3, with 7 bases identical to TRBD2. J was trimmed by 3 bases and V by 5 bases; bases with no gene match: 8. This CDR3 is built from 14 residues. Per germline, CDR1 GTSNPN and CDR2 SVGIG (reference sequence). In nucleotides, the CDR3 is TGTGCCTGGGGACCGGGACTACTAACAGATACGCAGTATTTT. Amino acids: CAWGPGLLTDTQYF.

The chain uses TRBV12-3 or TRBV12-4 and TRBJ1-1; a weak D match, TRBD1 (6 bases). The ends were cut back, 5 bases at V and 3 bases at J, with 13 bases in the middle. CDR3 size: 14 residues. CDR3 bases: TGTGCCAGCAGTGCACCCCGGGGGCACACTGAAGCTTTCTTT. Residues: CASSAPRGHTEAFF.

This clonotype was seen once. The chain has TRBV5-1 and TRBJ2-7; weak D call: TRBD2 (5 bases). This CDR3 comprises 15 residues. V lost 2 bases and J 5 bases, leaving 17 bases between the germline ends. CDR1 SGHRS and CDR2 YFSETQ come from the germline V gene. The CDR3 nucleotides read TGCGCCAGCAGCTTAGAGGGTTTCCTTATGAACGAGCAGTACTTC. Translating it yields CASSLEGFLMNEQYF.

The chain employs TRBV6-5 and TRBJ1-2; the D is unclear. Trimming shortened V by 11 bases and J by 4 bases, and 14 bases separated the two germline ends. The CDR3 is 12 residues long. Germline V gene data show CDR1 as MNHEY and CDR2 as SVGAGI. In nucleotides, the CDR3 is TGTGCCGTCGGCGGGGAGATCTATGGCTACACCTTC. The encoded protein is CAVGGEIYGYTF.

The rearrangement uses TRBV28 and TRBJ2-3; 8 nucleotides align to TRBD2. Germline values: CDR1 MDHEN, CDR2 SYDVKM. The CDR3 contains 15 residues. The V gene end was trimmed by 2 bases and the J gene end by 1 base; junction bases not matched to a gene: 2. The CDR3 spells CASSLAGGRTDTQYF. The CDR3 DNA follows: TGTGCCAGCAGTTTAGCGGGAGGACGCACAGATACGCAGTATTTT.

The rearrangement uses TRBV6-6 and TRBJ2-7; 10 bases match TRBD1. The germline V gene has CDR1 MNHNY and CDR2 SVGAGI (reference sequence). The CDR3 runs to 15 residues. V was pared by 6 bases and J by 1 base, with 6 bases of the junction left unmatched. CDR3 region: CASSRGTGESYEQYF. CDR3 nucleotides: TGTGCCAGCAGCCGCGGGACAGGGGAATCCTACGAGCAGTACTTC.

This clonotype was detected once. The V call is TRBV29-1, the J call TRBJ2-7; tentatively, D is TRBD2 (5 bases). Between the trimmed V and J ends, which lost 7 bases and 6 bases, there was a span of 19 bases. CDR1 and CDR2 from the germline V gene are SQVTM and ANQGSEA. The CDR3 is 13 amino acids. This CDR3 reads CSGWLARQGEQYF. CDR3 nucleotide sequence: TGCAGCGGCTGGTTAGCGCGGCAAGGCGAGCAGTACTTC.

V and J are TRBV13 and TRBJ2-6; D gene uncertain. Between the trimmed V and J ends, which lost 3 bases and 10 bases, there was a span of 13 bases. CDR3 size: 14 residues. Per the germline V gene, CDR1 is PRHDT and CDR2 is FYEKMQ (reference sequence). This chain's CDR3 is CASSLSLVGNVLTF. DNA of the CDR3: TGTGCCAGCAGCTTGTCCTTAGTGGGGAACGTCCTGACTTTC. The full variable domain, with the rest looked up from reference TRBV13 and TRBJ2-6, is AAGVIQSPRHLIKEKRETATLKCYPIPRHDTVYWYQQGPGQDPQFLISFYEKMQSDKGSIPDRFSAQQFSDYHSELNMSSLELGDSALYFCASSLSLVGNVLTFGAGSRLTVL.